One and the same sample provided the 14 T cell receptor beta chains below, sequenced in a study of cytomegalovirus exposure and HLA in healthy donors. A multiplex PCR was run with 60 Vbeta primers and 13 Jbeta primers. Repertoires were generated with immunoSEQ multiplex PCR, while TCRdb's copy carries only in-frame clones and drops some. The table includes 94,000 or so clones, just over 70% detected once. Sequenced input: PBMCs. The source is a man aged 60-69 years in good health and CMV-seronegative.

The chain joins TRBV7-8 to TRBJ2-3, with D perhaps TRBD2 (5 bases). The CDR3 contains 12 residues. Germline assignment: CDR1 SGHVS and CDR2 FQNEAQ. Trimming left V 5 bases short and J 7 bases short, with 10 bases between. DNA for the CDR3: TGTGCCAGCAGCCGGACCGGGAATACGCAGTATTTT. Encoded protein: CASSRTGNTQYF.

The chain recombines TRBV27 with TRBJ1-4; D gene unclear. Germline CDR1 MNHEY, CDR2 SMNVEV (reference sequence). This CDR3 has 14 residues. V lost 6 bases and J 4 bases, leaving 12 bases between the germline ends. The CDR3 here is CASRKEMVNEKLFF. The CDR3 DNA reads as TGTGCCAGCAGGAAGGAGATGGTTAATGAAAAACTGTTTTTT.

The table lists this clone with a count of one. The rearrangement uses TRBV30 and TRBJ1-5; D is unresolved. Germline V gene data show CDR1 as GTSNPN and CDR2 as SVGIG (reference sequence). Trimming shortened V by 0 bases and J by 6 bases, and 9 bases separated the two germline ends. The CDR3 is 13 amino acids. Here the CDR3 DNA reads TGTGCCTGGAGTGTATCACTGAGTCAGCCCCAGCATTTT. This encodes CAWSVSLSQPQHF.

The chain links TRBV30 to TRBJ2-5; 7 nucleotides line up with TRBD2. CDR3 length equals 14 residues. V was pared by 2 bases and J by 4 bases, with 7 bases of the junction left unmatched. In germline, CDR1 is GTSNPN, CDR2 SVGIG (reference sequence). The CDR3 sequence is CAWSPGVAGETQYF. The CDR3, as DNA: TGTGCCTGGAGTCCGGGAGTAGCGGGAGAGACCCAGTACTTC. The complete variable domain, with remaining parts taken from reference TRBV30 and TRBJ2-5, reads SQTIHQWPATLVQPVGSPLSLECTVEGTSNPNLYWYRQAAGRGLQLLFYSVGIGQISSEVPQNLSASRPQDRQFILSSKKLLLSDSGFYLCAWSPGVAGETQYFGPGTRLLVL.

This chain joins TRBV11-3 and TRBJ2-1, with 7 bases lining up with TRBD2. Germline V CDR1 and CDR2: SGHNT, YENEEA. CDR3 length: 13 residues. J lost 6 bases, V lost 4 bases, and 3 bases had no gene match. Written as DNA, the CDR3 is TGTGCCAGCAGCTCGGGGGGTCTCAATGAGCAGTTCTTC. Protein product: CASSSGGLNEQFF. Filled out from reference TRBV11-3 and TRBJ2-1, the complete variable domain reads EAGVVQSPRYKIIEKKQPVAFWCNPISGHNTLYWYLQNLGQGPELLIRYENEEAVDDSQLPKDRFSAERLKGVDSTLKIQPAELGDSAVYLCASSSGGLNEQFFGPGTRLTVL.

The chain carries TRBV6-5 and TRBJ1-2; D uncertain. Germline lookup yields CDR1 MNHEY and CDR2 SVGAGI. The CDR3 has 14 amino acids. V was cut by 2 bases and J by 1 base, with 8 bases left in between. The CDR3 reads CASSYLQSNYGYTF. In DNA form, the CDR3 reads TGTGCCAGCAGTTACCTACAGAGTAACTATGGCTACACCTTC.

The sample holds many counts of this clone. The chain joins TRBV4-1 to TRBJ1-1; a weak D match, TRBD1 (5 bases). In germline, CDR1 is MGHRA, CDR2 YSYEKL. The length of the CDR3 is 15 residues. The ends were cut back, 4 bases at V and 1 base at J, with 13 bases in the middle. DNA of the CDR3: TGCGCCAGCAGCCCCCAACAGGTTTCGAACACTGAAGCTTTCTTT. Its protein is CASSPQQVSNTEAFF.

The chain is built from TRBV5-6 and TRBJ2-6, with 7 nucleotides matching TRBD2. V lost 4 bases to trimming and J lost 1 base; unmatched junction nucleotides: 8. The CDR3 is 17 amino acids. Per the germline V gene, CDR1 is SGHDT and CDR2 is YYEEEE. CDR3 nucleotide sequence: TGTGCCAGCAGCGCGGGACTAAGATGGTCTGGGGCCAACGTCCTGACTTTC. This gives the protein CASSAGLRWSGANVLTF. Using reference TRBV5-6 and TRBJ2-6 for the parts outside the CDR3, the full variable domain is DAGVTQSPTHLIKTRGQQVTLRCSPKSGHDTVSWYQQALGQGPQFIFQYYEEEERQRGNFPDRFSGHQFPNYSSELNVNALLLGDSALYLCASSAGLRWSGANVLTFGAGSRLTVL.

This chain joins TRBV5-1 and TRBJ2-2; 8 bases map to TRBD2. With 7 bases clipped from V and 5 bases from J, the junction kept 7 bases outside the gene matches. The V gene's germline CDR1 is SGHRS and CDR2 YFSETQ. The CDR3 has 14 residues. CDR3 region: CASSTREGTGELFF. The CDR3 coding sequence is TGCGCCAGCTCAACTCGGGAGGGTACCGGGGAGCTGTTTTTT.

The genes are TRBV2 and TRBJ1-4; 7 bases map to TRBD1. Germline CDR1 and CDR2: SNHLY and FYNNEI. The CDR3 is made up of 15 amino acids. The trim removed 6 bases at V and 7 bases at J, leaving 11 bases unmatched. CDR3 sequence (DNA): TGTGCCAGCAGCCTCACAGGGGATGGAAGTGAAAAACTGTTTTTT. This codes for CASSLTGDGSEKLFF.

CDR3 protein: CASSLGRGYEQFF. The DNA for the CDR3 is TGTGCCAGCAGTTTGGGCAGGGGATATGAGCAGTTCTTC. The V gene is TRBV28, the J gene TRBJ2-1; perhaps TRBD1 as D (6 bases). The V end lost 3 bases, the J end lost 8 bases, and 11 bases lay between the germline ends. The CDR3 loop spans 13 amino acids. Germline CDR1 is MDHEN and CDR2 is SYDVKM.

The chain has TRBV9 and TRBJ1-2; 11 bases agree with TRBD1. Germline CDR1 SGDLS, CDR2 YYNGEE. The V segment lost 3 bases and the J segment 4 bases; nucleotides outside the gene matches: 8. The CDR3 is 16 amino acids. The CDR3 bases are TGTGCCAGCAGCGGGAGCCAGGGACAGGGGGGCTATGGCTACACCTTC. Its translation: CASSGSQGQGGYGYTF.

This clone was seen just once. V usage is TRBV5-4 and J usage is TRBJ2-3; 13 bases are shared with TRBD2. Germline-derived CDR1 and CDR2 are SGHNT and YYREEE (reference sequence). Trimming removed 4 bases from V and 6 bases from J; junction bases left unmatched: 8. The CDR3 totals 16 residues. The CDR3 DNA sequence: TGTGCCAGCAGCCCCCGCACTAGCGGGGGGGCCGATACGCAGTATTTT. This codes for CASSPRTSGGADTQYF. The entire variable domain, with the rest obtained from reference TRBV5-4 and TRBJ2-3, is as follows: ETGVTQSPTHLIKTRGQQVTLRCSSQSGHNTVSWYQQALGQGPQFIFQYYREEENGRGNFPPRFSGLQFPNYSSELNVNALELDDSALYLCASSPRTSGGADTQYFGPGTRLTVL.

The chain uses TRBV14 and TRBJ2-7; 7 bases map to TRBD1. Losses at the gene ends were 2 bases for V and 0 bases for J; bases not matched to a gene: 4. CDR1 and CDR2 from the germline V gene are SGHDN and FVKESK. The CDR3 length is 15 residues. The CDR3 loop reads CASSQRQGTSYEQYF. The CDR3 DNA sequence: TGTGCCAGCAGCCAACGACAGGGAACCTCCTACGAGCAGTACTTC.